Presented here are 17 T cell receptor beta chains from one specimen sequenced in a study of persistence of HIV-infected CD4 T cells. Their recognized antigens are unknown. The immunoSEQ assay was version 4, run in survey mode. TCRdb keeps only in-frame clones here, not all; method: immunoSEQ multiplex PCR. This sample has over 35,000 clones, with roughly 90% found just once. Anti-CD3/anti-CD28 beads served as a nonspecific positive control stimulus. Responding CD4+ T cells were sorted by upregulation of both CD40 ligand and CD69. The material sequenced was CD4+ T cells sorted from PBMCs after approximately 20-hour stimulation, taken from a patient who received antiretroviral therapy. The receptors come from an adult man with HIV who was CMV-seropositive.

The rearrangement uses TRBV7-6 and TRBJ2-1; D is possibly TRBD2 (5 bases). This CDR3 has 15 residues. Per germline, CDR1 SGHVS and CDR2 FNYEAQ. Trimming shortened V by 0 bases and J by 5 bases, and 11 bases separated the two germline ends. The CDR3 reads CASSLAVRVDNEQFF. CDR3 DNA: TGTGCCAGCAGCTTAGCGGTGCGGGTGGACAATGAGCAGTTCTTC.

The CDR3 is CASSPTPDRGLREKLFF. The DNA of the CDR3 is TGCGCCAGCAGCCCCACTCCCGACCGGGGGCTAAGGGAAAAACTGTTTTTT. The chain carries TRBV4-1 and TRBJ1-4, with a tentative D call TRBD1 (6 bases). The V and J ends lost 4 bases and 8 bases respectively, with 23 bases between them. Germline CDR1 reads MGHRA; CDR2 reads YSYEKL. The CDR3 is 17 amino acids.

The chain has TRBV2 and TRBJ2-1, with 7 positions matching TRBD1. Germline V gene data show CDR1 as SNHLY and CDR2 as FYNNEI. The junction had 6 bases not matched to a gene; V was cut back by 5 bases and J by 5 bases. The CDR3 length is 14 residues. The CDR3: CASSSRTGNNEQFF. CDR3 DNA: TGTGCCAGCAGTTCGAGGACAGGTAACAATGAGCAGTTCTTC.

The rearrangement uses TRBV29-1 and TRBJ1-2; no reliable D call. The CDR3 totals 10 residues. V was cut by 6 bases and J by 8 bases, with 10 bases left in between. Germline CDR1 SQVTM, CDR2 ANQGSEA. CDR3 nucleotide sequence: TGCAGCGTCAACAGAGACGGCTACACCTTC. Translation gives CSVNRDGYTF.

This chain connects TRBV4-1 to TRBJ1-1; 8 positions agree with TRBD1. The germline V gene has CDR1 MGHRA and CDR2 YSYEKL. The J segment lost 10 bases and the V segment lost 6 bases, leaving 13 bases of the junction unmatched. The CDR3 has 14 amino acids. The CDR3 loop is CASSSGTGVKGAFF. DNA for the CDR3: TGCGCCAGCAGTTCCGGGACAGGAGTTAAGGGAGCTTTCTTT.

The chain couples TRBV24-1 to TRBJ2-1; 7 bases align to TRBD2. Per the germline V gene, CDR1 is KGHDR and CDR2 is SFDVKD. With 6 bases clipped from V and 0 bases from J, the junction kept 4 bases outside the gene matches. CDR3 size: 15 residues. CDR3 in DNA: TGTGCCACCAGTCTAGCGGCAAGCTCCTACAATGAGCAGTTCTTC. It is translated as CATSLAASSYNEQFF.

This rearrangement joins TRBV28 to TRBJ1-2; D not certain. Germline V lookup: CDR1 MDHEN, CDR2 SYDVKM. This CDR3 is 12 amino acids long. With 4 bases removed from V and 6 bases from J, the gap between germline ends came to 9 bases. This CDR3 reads CASSWQSHGYTF. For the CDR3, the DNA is TGTGCCAGCAGTTGGCAGTCCCATGGCTACACCTTC.

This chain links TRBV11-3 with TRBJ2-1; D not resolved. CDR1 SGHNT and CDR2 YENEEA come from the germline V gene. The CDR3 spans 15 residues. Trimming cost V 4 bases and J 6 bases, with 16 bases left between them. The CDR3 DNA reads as TGTGCCAGCAGCTCAAGCAGTGGGATAGGCAATGAGCAGTTCTTC. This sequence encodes CASSSSSGIGNEQFF.

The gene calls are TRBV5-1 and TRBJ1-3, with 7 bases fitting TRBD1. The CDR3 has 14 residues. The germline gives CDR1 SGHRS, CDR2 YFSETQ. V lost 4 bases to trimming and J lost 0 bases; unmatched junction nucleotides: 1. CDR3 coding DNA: TGCGCCAGCAGCGCAGGGGGCTCTGGAAACACCATATATTTT. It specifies CASSAGGSGNTIYF.

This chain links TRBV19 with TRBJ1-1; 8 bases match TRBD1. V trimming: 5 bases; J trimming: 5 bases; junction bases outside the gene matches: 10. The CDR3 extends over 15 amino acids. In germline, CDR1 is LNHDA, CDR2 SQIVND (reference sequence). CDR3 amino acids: CASSARTGKGTEAFF. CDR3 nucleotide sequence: TGTGCCAGTAGTGCTAGGACAGGGAAGGGAACTGAAGCTTTCTTT.

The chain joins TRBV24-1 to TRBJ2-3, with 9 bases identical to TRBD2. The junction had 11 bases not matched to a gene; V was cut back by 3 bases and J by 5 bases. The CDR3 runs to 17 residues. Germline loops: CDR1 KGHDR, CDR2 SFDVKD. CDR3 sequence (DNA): TGTGCCACCAGTGATCTCCCGGGGAGCGGGGGGCTAGATACGCAGTATTTT. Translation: CATSDLPGSGGLDTQYF.

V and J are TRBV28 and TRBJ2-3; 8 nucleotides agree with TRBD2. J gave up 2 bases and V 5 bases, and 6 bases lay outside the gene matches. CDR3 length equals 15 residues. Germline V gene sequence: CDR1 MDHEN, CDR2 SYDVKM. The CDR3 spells CASSNGGDYTDTQYF. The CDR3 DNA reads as TGTGCCAGCAGTAACGGGGGGGACTACACAGATACGCAGTATTTT. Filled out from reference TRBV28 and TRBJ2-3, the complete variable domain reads DVKVTQSSRYLVKRTGEKVFLECVQDMDHENMFWYRQDPGLGLRLIYFSYDVKMKEKGDIPEGYSVSREKKERFSLILESASTNQTSMYLCASSNGGDYTDTQYFGPGTRLTVL.

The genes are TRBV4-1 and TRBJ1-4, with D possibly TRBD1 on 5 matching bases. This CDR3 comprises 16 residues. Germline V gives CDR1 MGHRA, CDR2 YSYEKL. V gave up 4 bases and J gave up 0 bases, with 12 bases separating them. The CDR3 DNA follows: TGCGCCAGCAGCCCCCCCCGGGGCGCAACTAATGAAAAACTGTTTTTT. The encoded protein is CASSPPRGATNEKLFF.

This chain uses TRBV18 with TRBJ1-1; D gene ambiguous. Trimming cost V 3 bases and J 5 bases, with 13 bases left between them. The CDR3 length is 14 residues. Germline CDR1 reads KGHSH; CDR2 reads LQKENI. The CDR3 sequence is CASSPRSPRTEAFF. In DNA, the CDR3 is TGTGCCAGCTCACCCCGGTCTCCCAGGACTGAAGCTTTCTTT.

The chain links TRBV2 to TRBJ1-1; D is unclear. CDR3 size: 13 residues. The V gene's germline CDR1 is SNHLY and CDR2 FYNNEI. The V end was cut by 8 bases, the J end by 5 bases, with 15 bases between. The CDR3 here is CASESIQPTEAFF. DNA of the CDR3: TGTGCCAGCGAGAGTATCCAGCCTACTGAAGCTTTCTTT.

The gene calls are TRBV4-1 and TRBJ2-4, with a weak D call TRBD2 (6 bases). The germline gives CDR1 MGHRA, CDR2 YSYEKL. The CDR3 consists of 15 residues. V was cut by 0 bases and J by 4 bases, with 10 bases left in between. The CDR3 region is CASSQEGGGKNIQYF. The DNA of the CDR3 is TGCGCCAGCAGCCAAGAGGGGGGAGGAAAAAACATTCAGTACTTC.

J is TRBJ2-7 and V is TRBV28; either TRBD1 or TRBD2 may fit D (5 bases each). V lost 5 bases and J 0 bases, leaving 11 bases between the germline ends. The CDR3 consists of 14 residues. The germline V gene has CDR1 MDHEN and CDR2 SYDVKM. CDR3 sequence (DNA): TGTGCCAGCAGTCCCCGGGACGGCTCCTACGAGCAGTACTTC. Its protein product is CASSPRDGSYEQYF.